This T cell receptor beta chain comes out of a study of molecular identifiers for immune sequencing clone quantification. Overall study findings and caveats: Beyond 20 RNA copies, clones held over 99% of effector molecules, compared with under 1% in naive cells.

One entry per CDR3 protein, called by TCRdb with MiXCR from the PCR reads. The sample has about 60,000 distinct CDR3 sequences, 19% seen once. Germline lookup yields CDR1 SGDLS and CDR2 YYNGEE. There are 14 residues in the CDR3. The ends were cut back, 3 bases at V and 5 bases at J, with 12 bases in the middle. The sample holds many counts of this clonotype. Its antigen remains unidentified. The naive CD8 libraries originated from between roughly 19,000 and 1,000,000 sorted cells and drew on 10%, 30% or 50% RNA. The sequenced sample was naive CD8+ T cells from blood, with Jurkat cell RNA spiked in. Subset here: FACS-sorted CD8+CD4-CCR7+CD45RA+ naive T cells. This chain uses TRBV9 with TRBJ2-4, with D maybe TRBD2 (6 bases). The TCR comes from a human donor in good health. Some libraries in this study had Jurkat cell RNA spiked in. CDR3 in DNA: TGTGCCAGCAGCGCGTCCGGGACTCAAAACATTCAGTACTTC. This gives the protein CASSASGTQNIQYF.